These 10 T cell receptor beta chains were sequenced from one sample in a study of vaccination effects on CD4 cells after COVID-19. Under the ViraFEST assay, PBMC were stimulated with viral peptide pools so that antigen-specific CD4+ T cells expanded. Sequencing was performed afterwards. CD4+ T cell isolation took place after 10 days of culture. People in the vaccine group had not been infected with SARS-CoV-2 before, and their nucleocapsid antibodies were negative. No antigen has been identified for these receptors. Repertoires were generated with immunoSEQ multiplex PCR, while TCRdb's copy carries only in-frame clones and drops some. The table shows 26,000 or so clones, with under 75% occurring only once. The sequenced sample was CD4+ T cells from PBMCs cultured with SARS-CoV-2 spike peptides, obtained before COVID-19 vaccination. The receptors were sampled from a human donor who received a COVID-19 vaccine.

The chain carries TRBV5-8 and TRBJ1-4; a possible D gene is TRBD1 (5 bases). V was cut by 2 bases and J by 0 bases, with 11 bases left in between. Germline V gene sequence: CDR1 SGHTS, CDR2 YDEGEE. The CDR3 sequence is 16 residues long. The CDR3 spells CASSFRQSATNEKLFF. The CDR3 DNA follows: TGTGCCAGCAGCTTTCGACAGTCTGCAACTAATGAAAAACTGTTTTTT.

The chain joins TRBV5-6 to TRBJ2-1; 8 bases are a match to TRBD2. V shed 2 bases and J 6 bases; nucleotides not matched to a gene: 7. From germline, CDR1 is SGHDT and CDR2 YYEEEE. This CDR3 is built from 15 residues. CDR3 bases: TGTGCCAGCAGCTTTCTAGCGGGTCTCGCCAATGAGCAGTTCTTC. Protein product: CASSFLAGLANEQFF.

This clone counts as medium-sized (0.01 to 0.1%). The chain employs TRBV15 and TRBJ2-5; D gene unclear. This CDR3 has 14 amino acids. The V gene's germline CDR1 is LNHNV and CDR2 YYDKDF (reference sequence). The ends were cut back, 0 bases at V and 1 base at J, with 6 bases in the middle. CDR3 in DNA: TGTGCCACCAGCAGAGATCTAGGCCAAGAGACCCAGTACTTC. The encoded protein is CATSRDLGQETQYF.

V and J are TRBV12-3 or TRBV12-4 and TRBJ1-1, with D perhaps TRBD1 (5 bases). With 6 bases removed from V and 10 bases from J, the gap between germline ends came to 15 bases. The CDR3 has 12 residues. The CDR3 nucleotides read TGTGCCAGCAGCCTCTACAGGTTAGGAGCTTTCTTT. Its protein product is CASSLYRLGAFF.

The V gene is TRBV21-1, the J gene TRBJ2-7; the D segment call TRBD1 is taken from the table without a DNA check. TRBV21-1 is a known pseudogene. This CDR3 has 14 residues. DNA for the CDR3: TGTGCCAGCAGCAAGTGGACAGGGCACAACGAGCAGTACTTC. Protein: CASSKWTGHNEQYF.

V gene TRBV7-2 combines with J gene TRBJ1-5; D remains ambiguous. V was cut by 1 base and J by 1 base, with 5 bases left in between. CDR3 length: 14 amino acids. The germline CDR1 and CDR2 sequences are SGHTA and FQGNSA. CDR3 DNA: TGTGCCAGCAGCTTAGGGCTGAGCAATCAGCCCCAGCATTTT. Its translation: CASSLGLSNQPQHF.

This clone was counted only a few times. V and J are TRBV4-1 and TRBJ1-2; D may be TRBD1 (5 bases). Germline V gives CDR1 MGHRA, CDR2 YSYEKL. The CDR3 length is 13 residues. V was trimmed by 5 bases and J by 8 bases, leaving 15 bases between them. The CDR3 bases are TGCGCCAGCAGCAAGGCGGGGGGAGGAGGCTACACCTTC. This encodes CASSKAGGGGYTF.

The rearrangement uses TRBV5-1 and TRBJ1-3, with 7 bases matching TRBD1. V gave up 2 bases and J gave up 0 bases; unmatched junction bases: 5. From germline, CDR1 is SGHRS and CDR2 YFSETQ. The CDR3 is made up of 16 amino acids. The CDR3 loop reads CASSLNGQASGNTIYF. CDR3 nucleotide sequence: TGCGCCAGCAGCTTAAACGGACAGGCCTCTGGAAACACCATATATTTT.

The J gene is TRBJ2-1, the V gene TRBV29-1, with D uncertain. Germline lookup yields CDR1 SQVTM and CDR2 ANQGSEA. CDR3 length equals 15 residues. Trimming removed 3 bases from V and 0 bases from J, with 12 bases in between. The CDR3 reads CSVDFGPSSYNEQFF. In DNA, the CDR3 is TGCAGCGTTGATTTCGGGCCGAGCTCCTACAATGAGCAGTTCTTC.

This clone has just a few counts. V is TRBV2 and J is TRBJ1-6; no reliable D call. The CDR3 totals 13 residues. V lost 4 bases and J lost 6, with 7 bases in between. Germline V gene lookup returns CDR1 SNHLY and CDR2 FYNNEI. The chain's CDR3 is CASSGPPNSPLHF. The CDR3, as DNA: TGTGCCAGCAGTGGACCTCCTAATTCACCCCTCCACTTT. The full variable domain, completed using reference TRBV2 and TRBJ1-6, is EPEVTQTPSHQVTQMGQEVILRCVPISNHLYFYWYRQILGQKVEFLVSFYNNEISEKSEIFDDQFSVERPDGSNFTLKIRSTKLEDSAMYFCASSGPPNSPLHFGNGTRLTVT.